Given below is one T cell receptor (beta chain) in context. This sample was included in a study of blood T cell repertoires in COVID-19. Study information: Sites across the United States, Italy and Spain contributed samples from acute and convalescent COVID-19. PBMCs, B-cell-depleted T cells, or T cells were the source of the cDNA or gDNA that made up the material.

As processed by the authors: Amplified reference gene primers provided the basis for estimating nucleated cell counts. The data were produced by immunoSEQ multiplex PCR, yet TCRdb's version contains in-frame clones alone and is incomplete. V and J calls and clone size come straight from that table; D and trimming were deduced from the DNA. The sample has about 37,000 clones, around 84% seen once. From germline, CDR1 is MNHEY and CDR2 SVGAGI. The CDR3 loop spans 14 amino acids. Losses at the gene ends were 8 bases for V and 0 bases for J; bases not matched to a gene: 6. Source material: peripheral blood. This sequence joins TRBV6-5 and TRBJ2-7, with TRBD2 matching 8 bases. This TCR was recovered from a man aged 65-85 years with acute or convalescent COVID-19. CDR3 residues: CASPGGADSYEQYF. CDR3 in DNA: TGTGCCAGCCCGGGGGGGGCGGACTCCTACGAGCAGTACTTC.